One and the same sample provided the 12 T cell receptor beta chains below, sequenced in a study of blood T cell repertoires in COVID-19. Clones were read by immunoSEQ multiplex PCR, and TCRdb kept only the in-frame ones, dropping some. The sample records around 180,000 clones, 65% to 85% being singletons. Sequenced material: peripheral blood. These receptors came from a man between 60 and 75 years old with active or convalescent COVID-19.

The chain couples TRBV7-2 to TRBJ2-7; 7 bases line up with TRBD2. The CDR3 extends over 12 amino acids. From germline, CDR1 is SGHTA and CDR2 FQGNSA. V shed 3 bases, J shed 9 bases, and the junction held 5 bases outside the gene matches. Here the CDR3 reads CASSFPGGGQYF. The CDR3 DNA reads as TGTGCCAGCAGCTTCCCGGGCGGGGGGCAGTACTTC.

This chain joins TRBV7-2 and TRBJ1-5; D remains ambiguous. CDR1 is SGHTA, CDR2 FQGNSA, per germline. Between the trimmed V and J ends, which lost 5 bases and 6 bases, there was a span of 11 bases. The CDR3 has 13 amino acids. In nucleotides, the CDR3 is TGTGCCAGCAGCCCTAGTGGAGCTCAGCCCCAGCATTTT. Translation gives CASSPSGAQPQHF.

CDR3 residues: CASSRTDQETQYF. In nucleotides, the CDR3 is TGTGCCAGTAGTAGGACAGACCAAGAGACCCAGTACTTC. The chain carries TRBV19 and TRBJ2-5, with D possibly TRBD1 on 6 matching bases. CDR3 length: 13 residues. CDR1 is LNHDA and CDR2 is SQIVND in the germline V gene (reference sequence). V was trimmed by 4 bases and J by 0 bases, leaving 6 bases between them. Full variable domain (remainder filled in from reference TRBV19 and TRBJ2-5): DGGITQSPKYLFRKEGQNVTLSCEQNLNHDAMYWYRQDPGQGLRLIYYSQIVNDFQKGDIAEGYSVSREKKESFPLTVTSAQKNPTAFYLCASSRTDQETQYFGPGTRLLVL.

The genes are TRBV25-1 and TRBJ1-5; D gene ambiguous. The V end lost 4 bases, the J end lost 6 bases, and 10 bases lay between the germline ends. CDR3 length equals 13 residues. Per the germline V gene, CDR1 is MGHDK and CDR2 is SYGVNS. CDR3 nucleotides: TGTGCCAGCAGTGGGGAGGGTCCTCAGCCCCAGCATTTT. Translation: CASSGEGPQPQHF.

V gene TRBV6-6 combines with J gene TRBJ2-1, with D tentatively TRBD2 (6 bases). The CDR3 covers 14 residues. Trimming took off 6 bases at V and 1 base at J, with 10 bases between the two ends. CDR1 and CDR2 from the germline V gene are MNHNY and SVGAGI (reference sequence). The chain's CDR3 is CASRMEGSYNEQFF. The CDR3 DNA follows: TGTGCCAGCAGGATGGAGGGGTCCTACAATGAGCAGTTCTTC.

The chain is built from TRBV27 and TRBJ1-4, with D tentatively TRBD1 (6 bases). The CDR3 has 11 amino acids. Trimming removed 8 bases from V and 13 bases from J, with 14 bases in between. Germline CDR1 MNHEY, CDR2 SMNVEV (reference sequence). CDR3 amino acids: CASGGGLRLFF. In DNA form, the CDR3 reads TGTGCCAGCGGGGGGGGGCTAAGACTGTTTTTT.

Here the CDR3 reads CASSLDIALGNIQYF. DNA for the CDR3: TGCGCCAGCAGCTTGGACATAGCCCTTGGAAACATTCAGTACTTC. This rearrangement joins TRBV5-1 to TRBJ2-4, with no clear D. V was shortened by 0 bases and J by 6 bases, with 13 bases between the two germline ends. The CDR3 spans 15 residues. Germline V gives CDR1 SGHRS, CDR2 YFSETQ. The whole variable domain, remainder taken from reference TRBV5-1 and TRBJ2-4, is KAGVTQTPRYLIKTRGQQVTLSCSPISGHRSVSWYQQTPGQGLQFLFEYFSETQRNKGNFPGRFSGRQFSNSRSEMNVSTLELGDSALYLCASSLDIALGNIQYFGAGTRLSVL.

This chain connects TRBV19 to TRBJ1-5; D ambiguous. V lost 5 bases, J lost 0 bases, and 17 bases lay in between. From germline, CDR1 is LNHDA and CDR2 SQIVND (reference sequence). This CDR3 has 17 residues. This chain's CDR3 is CASSPREFTLSNQPQHF. In DNA, the CDR3 is TGTGCCAGTAGTCCCCGGGAATTCACCCTTAGCAATCAGCCCCAGCATTTT.

This chain connects TRBV28 to TRBJ1-5, with TRBD1 matching over 7 bases. The junction had 4 bases not matched to a gene; V was cut back by 5 bases and J by 6 bases. This CDR3 region has 13 residues. Germline assignment: CDR1 MDHEN and CDR2 SYDVKM. The CDR3 region is CASSDRVGQPQHF. In DNA form, the CDR3 reads TGTGCCAGCAGTGACAGGGTTGGTCAGCCCCAGCATTTT.

This clone was detected once. This chain links TRBV2 with TRBJ2-7; TRBD2 might be the D (5 bases). Germline-derived CDR1 and CDR2 are SNHLY and FYNNEI. This CDR3 region has 14 residues. Between the trimmed V and J ends, which lost 1 base and 5 bases, there was a span of 12 bases. CDR3 amino acids: CASSEVGVSHEQYF. The CDR3 DNA is TGTGCCAGCAGTGAAGTCGGGGTATCGCACGAGCAGTACTTC.

The V and J genes are TRBV3-1 (or the pseudogene TRBV3-2) and TRBJ1-5, with D possibly matching TRBD1 (5 bases). Germline CDR1 LGHDT, CDR2 YNNKEL (reference sequence). V lost 0 bases and J 3 bases, leaving 15 bases between the germline ends. CDR3 length: 17 residues. This chain's CDR3 is CASSQEYGQGHNQPQHF. The CDR3 nucleotides are TGTGCCAGCAGCCAAGAATATGGACAAGGTCACAATCAGCCCCAGCATTTT.

V gene TRBV10-3 combines with J gene TRBJ1-5; possibly TRBD1 for D (6 bases). CDR3 length equals 15 residues. With 5 bases removed from V and 4 bases from J, the gap between germline ends came to 15 bases. Germline loops: CDR1 ENHRY, CDR2 SYGVKD. This CDR3 reads CAISHEGGPNQPQHF. The CDR3 nucleotides read TGTGCCATCAGTCATGAGGGGGGGCCAAATCAGCCCCAGCATTTT.